The present entry profiles one TCR beta chain with its context. The antigen is not known. The sample is drawn from a study of cytomegalovirus exposure and HLA in healthy donors. The germline CDR1 and CDR2 sequences are SQVTM and ANQGSEA. V lost 7 bases and J lost 8; bases outside the gene matches: 30. CDR3 size: 21 residues. The study's findings and limits: Only CMV serostatus was available as immune exposure information. The authors listed 164 TCR beta chains as cytomegalovirus-associated. There were some V segments, including TRBV6-2 and TRBV6-3, excluded as indistinguishable. Over 15,000 TCR beta sequences were associated with HLA alleles at 0.05 false discovery rate in a later analysis.

PCR amplification relied on 60 Vbeta primers (plus 13 Jbeta primers). Assay: immunoSEQ multiplex PCR; the TCRdb copy retains only in-frame clones and omits some. Among 150,000 or so clones listed, 73% were seen once. This TCR was recovered from a woman in her late teens or twenties in good health and CMV-seronegative. The V and J genes are TRBV29-1 and TRBJ2-1; 12 bases align to TRBD2. What was sequenced was PBMCs. CDR3 DNA sequence: TGCAGCGCCCCCCCCCAGGGTTCCTTACTACTAGCGGGAGGAATTATGCATGAGCAGTTCTTC. Amino acids: CSAPPQGSLLLAGGIMHEQFF.